This T cell receptor (beta chain) was found in a study of OX40 agonist ivuxolimab in advanced cancers. Study overall: Among those enrolled, mean age was 60 years (range about 23 to 85) and about 81% were male.

Data came from immunoSEQ multiplex PCR; TCRdb stores just in-frame clones and leaves some out. Here the sample spans 85,000 to 130,000 clones, just over 90% being singletons. CDR3 length equals 12 residues. V shed 5 bases and J shed 1 base, with 7 bases lying between them. Germline CDR1 reads GTSNPN; CDR2 reads SVGIG (reference sequence). This chain connects TRBV30 to TRBJ2-3, with D unresolved. The receptor comes from an adult with an advanced solid tumor such as melanoma, head and neck, liver or kidney cancer. The sequencing used CD4+ or CD8+ T cells sorted from blood, collected in a trial of the OX40 agonist ivuxolimab. This chain's CDR3 is CAWGRGTDTQYF. The DNA for the CDR3 is TGTGCCTGGGGTCGGGGCACAGATACGCAGTATTTT.